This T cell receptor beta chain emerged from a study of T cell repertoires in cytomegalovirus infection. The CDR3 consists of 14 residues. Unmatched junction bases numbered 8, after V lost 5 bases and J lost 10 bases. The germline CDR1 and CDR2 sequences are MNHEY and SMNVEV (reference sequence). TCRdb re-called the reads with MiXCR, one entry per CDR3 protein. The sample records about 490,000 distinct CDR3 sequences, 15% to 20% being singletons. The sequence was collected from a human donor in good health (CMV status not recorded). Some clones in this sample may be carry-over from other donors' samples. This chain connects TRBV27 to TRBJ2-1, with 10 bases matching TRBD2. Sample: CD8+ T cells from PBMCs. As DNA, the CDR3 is TGTGCCAGCAGTGCGACTAGCGGGTTCGCAGAGCAGTTCTTC. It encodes CASSATSGFAEQFF.